The 13 T cell receptor beta chains listed next were all sequenced from one sample in a study of OX40 agonist ivuxolimab in advanced cancers. The data were produced by immunoSEQ multiplex PCR, yet TCRdb's version contains in-frame clones alone and is incomplete. The repertoire holds approximately 60,000 clones, with around 84% as singletons. The input for sequencing was CD4+ or CD8+ T cells sorted from blood, taken in a trial of the OX40 agonist ivuxolimab. The receptors stem from an adult with an advanced solid tumor such as melanoma, head and neck, liver or kidney cancer.

The genes are TRBV2 and TRBJ2-7, with D possibly being TRBD1 or TRBD2 (5 bases each). V was cut by 6 bases and J by 0 bases, with 15 bases left in between. Germline CDR1 is SNHLY and CDR2 is FYNNEI. The CDR3 length is 15 residues. CDR3 region: CASRPRDGNSYEQYF. The DNA of the CDR3 is TGTGCCAGCAGGCCCCGGGACGGAAACTCCTACGAGCAGTACTTC.

The rearrangement joins TRBV7-2 to TRBJ2-7; 8 nucleotides match TRBD2. V lost 5 bases, J lost 2 bases, and 8 bases stayed unmatched. Germline CDR1 reads SGHTA; CDR2 reads FQGNSA. CDR3 size: 15 residues. CDR3 region: CASSPEVAGPYEQYF. The DNA for the CDR3 is TGTGCCAGCAGCCCCGAAGTAGCGGGGCCCTACGAGCAGTACTTC.

This chain connects TRBV7-9 to TRBJ2-2; a possible D gene is TRBD2 (6 bases). Germline V gives CDR1 SEHNR, CDR2 FQNEAQ (reference sequence). The CDR3 has 15 amino acids. Trimming took off 6 bases at V and 0 bases at J, with 11 bases between the two ends. The CDR3 protein is CASRTGTANTGELFF. As DNA, the CDR3 is TGTGCCAGCAGAACCGGGACTGCGAACACCGGGGAGCTGTTTTTT. The full variable domain, completed using reference TRBV7-9 and TRBJ2-2, is DTGVSQNPRHKITKRGQNVTFRCDPISEHNRLYWYRQTLGQGPEFLTYFQNEAQLEKSRLLSDRFSAERPKGSFSTLEIQRTEQGDSAMYLCASRTGTANTGELFFGEGSRLTVL.

A few counts support this clone. The CDR3 DNA follows: TGTGCCTCGCTGGACGGCAATAATTCACCCCTCCACTTT. Amino acids: CASLDGNNSPLHF. The chain combines TRBV30 with TRBJ1-6; D ambiguous. CDR3 length equals 13 residues. V gave up 7 bases and J gave up 5 bases, with 12 bases separating them. The V gene's germline CDR1 is GTSNPN and CDR2 SVGIG (reference sequence).

The rearrangement links TRBV7-8 to TRBJ1-1, with TRBD1 identical over 7 bases. Germline V gene sequence: CDR1 SGHVS, CDR2 FQNEAQ. The CDR3 sequence is 15 residues long. V gave up 3 bases and J gave up 1 base; unmatched junction bases: 5. The CDR3 DNA sequence: TGTGCCAGCAGCTTCTTACAGGGGTCGAACACTGAAGCTTTCTTT. As protein: CASSFLQGSNTEAFF.

The rearrangement joins TRBV18 to TRBJ2-6; D not certain. In germline, CDR1 is KGHSH, CDR2 LQKENI. Between the trimmed V and J ends, which lost 2 bases and 2 bases, there was a span of 10 bases. The CDR3 has 16 residues. CDR3 in DNA: TGTGCCAGCTCACCAGAAGGTAGGACTGGGGCCAACGTCCTGACTTTC. Its protein is CASSPEGRTGANVLTF.

This clone appeared a single time. This rearrangement joins TRBV4-2 to TRBJ2-7; D might be TRBD1 (5 bases). CDR1 and CDR2 from the germline V gene are LGHNA and YNFKEQ. CDR3 length: 15 amino acids. V was cut by 3 bases and J by 3 bases, with 15 bases left in between. CDR3 DNA: TGTGCCAGCAGCCAGGTCTATGGGGCGAACTACGAGCAGTACTTC. Amino acid sequence: CASSQVYGANYEQYF.

This clone is a singleton in its sample. CDR3 DNA sequence: TGTGCCAGCACTACCGGGGGGGGAAACACCGGGGAGCTGTTTTTT. Amino acids: CASTTGGGNTGELFF. The gene calls are TRBV9 and TRBJ2-2; 8 nucleotides agree with TRBD2. Trimming cost V 6 bases and J 2 bases; bases outside gene matches: 6. Looked up from germline, CDR1 is SGDLS and CDR2 is YYNGEE. This CDR3 is 15 amino acids long.

The chain's CDR3 is CASSLWRLEDGTDTQYF. CDR3 coding DNA: TGTGCCAGCAGTTTATGGCGCCTAGAGGATGGCACAGATACGCAGTATTTT. The chain links TRBV28 to TRBJ2-3; no definite D call. The CDR3 length is 17 residues. Trimming left V 0 bases short and J 1 base short, with 14 bases between. The V gene's germline CDR1 is MDHEN and CDR2 SYDVKM.

The chain links TRBV18 to TRBJ2-7, with TRBD1 matching over 7 bases. V lost 6 bases and J lost 0; bases outside the gene matches: 5. The germline CDR1 and CDR2 sequences are KGHSH and LQKENI. The CDR3 consists of 14 residues. The CDR3 sequence: CASSKTGSSYEQYF. CDR3 coding DNA: TGTGCCAGCTCGAAGACAGGGAGCTCCTACGAGCAGTACTTC.

The gene calls are TRBV5-5 and TRBJ2-7; D ambiguous. Between the trimmed V and J ends, which lost 2 bases and 1 base, there was a span of 7 bases. Germline V gives CDR1 SGHKS, CDR2 YYEKEE (reference sequence). The length of the CDR3 is 13 residues. As DNA, the CDR3 is TGTGCCAGCAGCTTTAGCAGGTCCTACGAGCAGTACTTC. This codes for CASSFSRSYEQYF.

This clone was observed once. The V call is TRBV4-1, the J call TRBJ2-1; no reliable D call. The CDR3 sequence is 18 residues long. Trimming pared 3 bases from V and 8 bases from J, leaving 26 bases between. CDR1 and CDR2 (germline): MGHRA, YSYEKL. The CDR3 is CASSQEGLLGQLWDEQFF. CDR3 DNA: TGCGCCAGCAGCCAGGAAGGATTGTTAGGGCAGCTTTGGGATGAGCAGTTCTTC.

The rearrangement joins TRBV10-3 to TRBJ2-1; D unclear. CDR1 ENHRY and CDR2 SYGVKD come from the germline V gene. The CDR3 runs to 15 residues. The germline V and J ends were trimmed by 0 bases and 5 bases, with 11 bases remaining between them. DNA of the CDR3: TGTGCCATCAGTGAGTCAAGGGCCCGGCACAATGAGCAGTTCTTC. Amino acids: CAISESRARHNEQFF.